The source of this T cell receptor (beta chain) is a study of liver allograft versus peripheral blood T cells. Study-level information: The authors compared T cell receptor repertoires in transplanted livers with those in the peripheral blood of recipients. Regarding the study as a whole: Reported data describe T cell receptor repertoires within liver allografts as differing from those in peripheral blood.

Comments on this clonotype: The antigen remains unidentified.

Germline V gene data show CDR1 as MNHEY and CDR2 as SVGAGI. The CDR3 is 10 amino acids. Trimming took 10 bases from V and 6 from J, leaving 9 bases between them. TCRdb itself ran the reads through MiXCR, one entry per CDR3 protein. This sample has roughly 14,000 distinct CDR3 sequences, with 20% found just once. The chain uses TRBV6-5 and TRBJ1-2; unclear D gene. This TCR derives from a human patient who had a liver transplant. A share of the T cells may be of graft donor origin. The CDR3 DNA reads TGTGCCACCCCTAGGGATGGCTACACCTTC. The encoded protein is CATPRDGYTF.